This T cell receptor (beta chain) was captured in a study of lymphopenia after photon versus proton radiotherapy. Study conclusions and caveats: A bigger post-nadir fall in TCR diversity correlated inversely with survival time in deceased patients.

With respect to this clone: Its matching antigen is unknown.

This CDR3 is 20 amino acids long. Trimming removed 8 bases at V and 0 bases at J, with 29 bases between. Germline CDR1 MDHEN, CDR2 SYDVKM. Sequenced by immunoSEQ multiplex PCR; TCRdb stores in-frame clones only, minus some. Among tens of thousands of clones listed, around 82% were seen once. The TCR comes from a man in his 60s with pancreatic cancer. The rearrangement joins TRBV28 to TRBJ1-5, with D maybe TRBD1 (5 bases). This specimen was peripheral blood, taken from a patient treated with proton-based radiotherapy. Written as DNA, the CDR3 is TGTGCCAGCTTCAAGAGGCCAAATCGACAGAACGCTTATAGCAATCAGCCCCAGCATTTT. Translation: CASFKRPNRQNAYSNQPQHF.